A single sample is the source of the 9 T cell receptor beta chains below, sequenced in a study of human T cells and chemical hapten exposure (dated by TCRdb to the early 2020s). The library was produced with RACE. The data were produced on a NextSeq 500. The raw public reads went through TCRdb reprocessing: fastp at Q25, MiXCR clone calling, in-frame beta chains kept. Every distinct CDR3 protein forms one entry, paired with its most common genes and DNA. In all, the sample holds 30,000 to 35,000 distinct CDR3 sequences, and around 5.9% of those were seen once. The ten largest clones add up to over 10% of the sample. The sample's time point, from its label and the paper: healthy volunteer bleed at 6 weeks. Total RNA was extracted from unfractionated whole blood collected in Tempus Blood RNA tubes. Sequences were obtained from whole blood. These receptors were collected from a human donor in good health. Some clones in this sample may be carry-over from other donors' samples.

This clonotype has more than one count but fewer than ten. The chain couples TRBV5-1 to TRBJ2-3; possible D gene TRBD2, 7 bases. CDR3 size: 14 residues. Germline V gene sequence: CDR1 SGHRS, CDR2 YFSETQ. Deletions cut 0 bases from V and 5 bases from J, with 10 bases between. CDR3 in amino acids: CASSLEGGQDTQYF. CDR3 DNA sequence: TGCGCCAGCAGCTTGGAGGGGGGGCAAGATACGCAGTATTTT.

This clonotype showed up many times. The chain links TRBV7-9 to TRBJ2-1; TRBD2 agrees at 13 bases. The CDR3 is made up of 15 amino acids. The V and J ends lost 5 bases and 6 bases, in that order; junction bases with no gene match: 4. Germline V gene data show CDR1 as SEHNR and CDR2 as FQNEAQ (reference sequence). The CDR3 region has the DNA TGTGCCAGCAGCCTAACTAGCGGGAGGGGCAATGAGCAGTTCTTC. Its translation is CASSLTSGRGNEQFF.

This clonotype has a count of ten or more. The chain recombines TRBV6-5 with TRBJ2-3; tentatively, D is TRBD2 (5 bases). Germline assignment: CDR1 MNHEY and CDR2 SVGAGI. The length of the CDR3 is 13 residues. The V gene lost 2 bases and the J gene lost 4 bases, with 7 bases spanning the gap. In DNA, the CDR3 is TGTGCCAGCAGTTACCGGACTGCAGATACGCAGTATTTT. Amino acids: CASSYRTADTQYF.

The rearrangement uses TRBV3-1 and TRBJ1-2, with TRBD1 matching 7 bases. With 3 bases clipped from V and 7 bases from J, the junction kept 8 bases outside the gene matches. CDR1 and CDR2 from the germline V gene are LGHDT and YNNKEL (reference sequence). The CDR3 length is 14 residues. The CDR3 is CASSQLGQQLGYTF. CDR3 bases: TGTGCCAGCAGCCAGTTGGGACAGCAGCTTGGCTACACCTTC.

Only a few counts were recorded for this clonotype. This sequence joins TRBV20-1 and TRBJ1-6; D is possibly TRBD1 (6 bases). The ends were cut back, 2 bases at V and 10 bases at J, with 21 bases in the middle. The CDR3 totals 16 residues. Germline values: CDR1 DFQATT, CDR2 SNEGSKA (reference sequence). CDR3 DNA sequence: TGCAGTGCTAGATCCCCAACGGGGCAGGGGAGATCACCCCTCCACTTT. Its translation is CSARSPTGQGRSPLHF.

The J gene is TRBJ2-1, the V gene TRBV9, with 9 bases that match TRBD2. CDR1 is SGDLS and CDR2 is YYNGEE in the germline V gene. The CDR3 has 14 residues. Losses at the gene ends were 2 bases for V and 7 bases for J; bases not matched to a gene: 4. The chain's CDR3 is CASSVASGINEQFF. The CDR3 DNA follows: TGTGCCAGCAGCGTGGCTAGCGGGATAAATGAGCAGTTCTTC.

This clonotype showed up many times. The chain employs TRBV2 and TRBJ2-3; D ambiguous. This CDR3 is 12 amino acids long. Trimming stripped 4 bases from V and 4 bases from J, with 6 bases between. CDR1 and CDR2 from the germline V gene are SNHLY and FYNNEI. This CDR3 is CASSGSPDTQYF. CDR3 bases: TGTGCCAGCAGTGGATCGCCAGATACGCAGTATTTT.

The chain links TRBV6-5 to TRBJ1-1; maybe TRBD1 (6 bases). Germline V gene sequence: CDR1 MNHEY, CDR2 SVGAGI. The CDR3 sequence is 15 residues long. The V gene lost 6 bases and the J gene lost 6 bases, with 20 bases spanning the gap. The CDR3 bases are TGTGCCAGCAGATCCTTTGTAGGGGGGAATTCTGAAGCTTTCTTT. The encoded protein is CASRSFVGGNSEAFF.

This clonotype was counted between two and nine times. The rearrangement joins TRBV29-1 to TRBJ1-1; 7 bases align to TRBD1. This CDR3 comprises 14 residues. Trimming cost V 2 bases and J 5 bases; bases outside gene matches: 8. Germline assignment: CDR1 SQVTM and CDR2 ANQGSEA. The CDR3 loop is CSVERQGRGTEAFF. The CDR3 DNA reads TGCAGCGTTGAAAGACAGGGAAGGGGGACTGAAGCTTTCTTT.